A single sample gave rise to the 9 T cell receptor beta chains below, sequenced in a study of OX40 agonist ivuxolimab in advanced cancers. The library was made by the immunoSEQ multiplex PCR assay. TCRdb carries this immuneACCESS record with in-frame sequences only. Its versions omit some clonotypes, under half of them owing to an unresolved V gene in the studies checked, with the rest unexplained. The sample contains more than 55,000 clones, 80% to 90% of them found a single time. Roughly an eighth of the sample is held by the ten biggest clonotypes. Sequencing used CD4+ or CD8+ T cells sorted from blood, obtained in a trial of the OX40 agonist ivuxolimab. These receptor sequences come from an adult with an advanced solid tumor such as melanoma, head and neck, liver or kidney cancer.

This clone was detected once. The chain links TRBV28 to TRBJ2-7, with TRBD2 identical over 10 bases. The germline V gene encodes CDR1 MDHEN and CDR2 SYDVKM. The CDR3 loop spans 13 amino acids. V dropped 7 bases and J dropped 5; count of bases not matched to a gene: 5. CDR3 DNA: TGTGCCAGCAACCTAGCGGGAGTGGACGAGCAGTACTTC. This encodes CASNLAGVDEQYF.

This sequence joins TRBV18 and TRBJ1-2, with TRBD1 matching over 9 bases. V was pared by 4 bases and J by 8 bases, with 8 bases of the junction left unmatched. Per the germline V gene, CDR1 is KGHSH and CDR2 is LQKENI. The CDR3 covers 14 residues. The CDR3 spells CASSLGTGFEGYTF. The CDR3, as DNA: TGTGCCAGCTCACTTGGGACAGGGTTCGAAGGCTACACCTTC.

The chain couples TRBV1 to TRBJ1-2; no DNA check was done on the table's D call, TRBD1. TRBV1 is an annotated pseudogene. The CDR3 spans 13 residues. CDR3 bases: TGCACCAGCAGCCGTTCGACAGGGGGCGGCTACACCTTC. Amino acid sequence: CTSSRSTGGGYTF.

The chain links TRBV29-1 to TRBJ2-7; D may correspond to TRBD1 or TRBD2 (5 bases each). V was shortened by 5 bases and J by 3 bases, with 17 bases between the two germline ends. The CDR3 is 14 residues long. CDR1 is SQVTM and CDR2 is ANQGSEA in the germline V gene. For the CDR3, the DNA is TGCAGCGTTCCCGGCCCCTCGAGGGGCTACGAGCAGTACTTC. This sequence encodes CSVPGPSRGYEQYF.

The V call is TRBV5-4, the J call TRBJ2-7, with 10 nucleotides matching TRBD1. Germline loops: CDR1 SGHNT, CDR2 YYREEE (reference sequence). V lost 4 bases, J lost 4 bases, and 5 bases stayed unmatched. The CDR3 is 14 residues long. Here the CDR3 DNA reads TGTGCCAGCAGCACCGACAGGGGGCAGTACGAGCAGTACTTC. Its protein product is CASSTDRGQYEQYF. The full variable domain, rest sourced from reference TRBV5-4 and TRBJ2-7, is ETGVTQSPTHLIKTRGQQVTLRCSSQSGHNTVSWYQQALGQGPQFIFQYYREEENGRGNFPPRFSGLQFPNYSSELNVNALELDDSALYLCASSTDRGQYEQYFGPGTRLTVT.

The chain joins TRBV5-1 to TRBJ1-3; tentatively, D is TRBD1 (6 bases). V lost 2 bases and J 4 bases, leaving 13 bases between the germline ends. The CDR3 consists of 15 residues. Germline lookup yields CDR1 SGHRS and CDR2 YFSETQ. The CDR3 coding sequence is TGCGCCAGCAGCTTAGGGGGTTCCGGAGGAAACACCATATATTTT. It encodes CASSLGGSGGNTIYF.

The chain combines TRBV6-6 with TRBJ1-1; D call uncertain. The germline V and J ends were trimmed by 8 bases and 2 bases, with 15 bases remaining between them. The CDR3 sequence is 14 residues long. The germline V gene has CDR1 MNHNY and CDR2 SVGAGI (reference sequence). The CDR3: CASGLGKLNTEAFF. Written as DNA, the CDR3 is TGTGCCAGCGGTCTGGGGAAGCTTAACACTGAAGCTTTCTTT.

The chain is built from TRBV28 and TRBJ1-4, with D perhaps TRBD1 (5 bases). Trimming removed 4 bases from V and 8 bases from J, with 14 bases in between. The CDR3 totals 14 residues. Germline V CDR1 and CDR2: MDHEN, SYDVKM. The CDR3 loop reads CASSSGLRIEKLFF. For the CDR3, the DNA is TGTGCCAGCAGTTCAGGGTTAAGAATCGAAAAACTGTTTTTT.

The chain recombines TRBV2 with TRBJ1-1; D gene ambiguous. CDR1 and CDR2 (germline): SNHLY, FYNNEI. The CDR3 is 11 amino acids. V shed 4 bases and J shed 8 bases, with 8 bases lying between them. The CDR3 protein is CASSALLEAFF. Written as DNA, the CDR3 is TGTGCCAGCAGTGCTCTCCTGGAAGCTTTCTTT.